The 11 T cell receptor beta chains in this list originate from one sample, sequenced in a study of blood T cell repertoires in COVID-19. Profiled with immunoSEQ multiplex PCR; TCRdb holds only in-frame clones, not every one. The sample has about 270,000 clones; roughly 85% are singletons. The source material was PBMCs or T cells enriched from blood (not recorded which). The origin of the receptors is a woman aged 50 to 60 with acute COVID-19.

V is TRBV2 and J is TRBJ1-2; 9 bases match TRBD1. Unmatched junction bases numbered 6, after V lost 8 bases and J lost 8 bases. Germline values: CDR1 SNHLY, CDR2 FYNNEI. The CDR3 is 12 amino acids. The CDR3 sequence is CASVQGAEGYTF. The DNA of the CDR3 is TGTGCCAGCGTACAGGGGGCGGAGGGCTACACCTTC. The full variable domain, its missing parts supplied by reference TRBV2 and TRBJ1-2, is EPEVTQTPSHQVTQMGQEVILRCVPISNHLYFYWYRQILGQKVEFLVSFYNNEISEKSEIFDDQFSVERPDGSNFTLKIRSTKLEDSAMYFCASVQGAEGYTFGSGTRLTVV.

V usage is TRBV19 and J usage is TRBJ2-7; possibly TRBD2 for D (6 bases). The CDR3 totals 15 residues. Germline-derived CDR1 and CDR2 are LNHDA and SQIVND (reference sequence). Trimming took off 0 bases at V and 0 bases at J, with 9 bases between the two ends. The CDR3 here is CASSIDRGSSYEQYF. In DNA form, the CDR3 reads TGTGCCAGTAGTATAGATCGGGGGAGCTCCTACGAGCAGTACTTC.

This rearrangement joins TRBV5-1 to TRBJ2-7, with 10 bases lining up with TRBD1. Germline values: CDR1 SGHRS, CDR2 YFSETQ. The V gene end was trimmed by 0 bases and the J gene end by 3 bases; junction bases not matched to a gene: 3. The CDR3 consists of 15 residues. Written as DNA, the CDR3 is TGCGCCAGCAGCTTGGCCCGGACAGGGGGCTACGAGCAGTACTTC. Translated: CASSLARTGGYEQYF.

The chain couples TRBV28 to TRBJ1-5, with D maybe TRBD1 (6 bases). Trimming took 5 bases from V and 6 from J, leaving 14 bases between them. The CDR3 has 14 residues. Germline values: CDR1 MDHEN, CDR2 SYDVKM. CDR3 nucleotide sequence: TGTGCCAGCAGTCCCCGTCAGGGGCGTCAGCCCCAGCATTTT. It codes for CASSPRQGRQPQHF.

The chain has TRBV29-1 and TRBJ1-2; D not resolved. CDR3 length: 11 amino acids. The germline V gene has CDR1 SQVTM and CDR2 ANQGSEA. V dropped 7 bases and J dropped 2 bases, with 8 bases sitting between them. For the CDR3, the DNA is TGCAGCGCTACGGGGAACTATGGCTACACCTTC. It yields the protein CSATGNYGYTF. The complete variable domain, with remaining parts taken from reference TRBV29-1 and TRBJ1-2, reads SAVISQKPSRDICQRGTSLTIQCQVDSQVTMMFWYRQQPGQSLTLIATANQGSEATYESGFVIDKFPISRPNLTFSTLTVSNMSPEDSSIYLCSATGNYGYTFGSGTRLTVV.

V gene TRBV12-5 combines with J gene TRBJ1-4, with TRBD1 matching over 9 bases. Per germline, CDR1 LGHNT and CDR2 FRNRAP. The length of the CDR3 is 15 residues. V lost 1 base to trimming and J lost 7 bases; unmatched junction nucleotides: 4. The CDR3: CASGLGDREGEKLFF. The CDR3 DNA reads TGTGCTAGTGGTTTGGGGGACAGGGAAGGTGAAAAACTGTTTTTT.

The CDR3 nucleotides are TGTGCCAGCAGCGAAAAGGCACAGGGCCCTCTAGCTTTCTTT. Translating gives CASSEKAQGPLAFF. The chain couples TRBV9 to TRBJ1-1, with a tentative D call TRBD1 (6 bases). CDR1 is SGDLS and CDR2 is YYNGEE in the germline V gene. The CDR3 totals 14 residues. Trimming removed 3 bases at V and 10 bases at J, with 19 bases between.

This clone was observed once. The chain is built from TRBV6-2 or TRBV6-3 and TRBJ2-1, with 8 nucleotides matching TRBD2. The J segment lost 1 base and the V segment lost 4 bases, leaving 9 bases of the junction unmatched. Germline CDR1 and CDR2: MNHEY and SVGEGT. CDR3 size: 17 residues. The CDR3 DNA follows: TGTGCCAGCAGTTCGGGGGGGGACGGTGGTTCCTACAATGAGCAGTTCTTC. Its protein is CASSSGGDGGSYNEQFF.

This clone was seen a single time. The chain joins TRBV7-9 to TRBJ1-6; D is perhaps TRBD1 (5 bases). Trimming left V 5 bases short and J 8 bases short, with 10 bases between. This CDR3 contains 13 residues. CDR1 and CDR2 (germline): SEHNR, FQNEAQ (reference sequence). CDR3: CASSRLTDSPLHF. CDR3 in DNA: TGTGCCAGCAGCCGTCTGACAGATTCACCCCTCCACTTT.

J is TRBJ2-7 and V is TRBV2, with D perhaps matching TRBD2 (5 bases). Trimming stripped 4 bases from V and 5 bases from J, with 12 bases between. Germline CDR1 and CDR2: SNHLY and FYNNEI. The CDR3 has 13 residues. DNA for the CDR3: TGTGCCAGCAGTGTGGTGGGGAGCCACGAGCAGTACTTC. Translation gives CASSVVGSHEQYF.

This clone was picked up one time. The J gene is TRBJ2-5, the V gene TRBV19; D is possibly TRBD1 (5 bases). CDR1 LNHDA and CDR2 SQIVND come from the germline V gene (reference sequence). The germline V and J ends were trimmed by 1 base and 2 bases, with 14 bases remaining between them. The CDR3 is made up of 16 amino acids. In DNA form, the CDR3 reads TGTGCCAGTAGTATAGGCCGAAACAGGTTACAAGAGACCCAGTACTTC. Its translation is CASSIGRNRLQETQYF.